Listed below are T cell receptor beta chains from one sample, sequenced in a study of blood T cells in healthy people across ages. TCRdb re-analysed the 5' RACE reads in MiXCR, keeping a single row per CDR3 protein. The table includes under 1,100,000 distinct CDR3 sequences, about 25% detected once. These data were also reused for a study on T cells of mothers and their children.

Sequenced material: blood. Source of these receptors: a girl between 2 and 10 years old in good health. CDR3s include the opening cysteine and the closing phenylalanine or tryptophan. D genes are given only for firm matches. Clone size is shown for a subset of rows, as once, few, many or a class of expanded clone.

>.|TRBV12-3/TRBV12-4|TRBJ1-4|few
CASSLRGVREKLFF
TGTGCCAGCAGTTTAAGAGGGGTGCGTGAAAAACTGTTTTTT
>TRBD2|TRBV12-3/TRBV12-4|TRBJ2-1|.
CASSFSGLAGHNEQFF
TGTGCCAGCAGTTTTTCCGGACTAGCGGGCCACAATGAGCAGTTCTTC
>.|TRBV9|TRBJ1-3|.
CASSLTRGRGPGNTIYF
TGTGCCAGCAGCTTAACCCGGGGAAGGGGACCTGGAAACACCATATATTTT
>TRBD2|TRBV6-1|TRBJ2-1|few
CASSRGTSDTSYNEQFF
TGTGCCAGCAGCCGAGGGACTAGCGACACCTCCTACAATGAGCAGTTCTTC
>.|TRBV29-1|TRBJ2-7|.
CSGEDQVGEQYF
TGCAGCGGCGAAGACCAGGTCGGGGAGCAGTACTTC
>.|TRBV6-5|TRBJ2-7|few
CASSYVTPRRFYEQYF
TGTGCCAGCAGTTACGTGACTCCCCGGCGCTTTTACGAGCAGTACTTC
>TRBD1|TRBV4-1|TRBJ2-7|.
CASSQVARTGAYEQYF
TGCGCCAGCAGCCAAGTAGCCAGGACAGGGGCCTACGAGCAGTACTTC
>TRBD2|TRBV12-3/TRBV12-4|TRBJ2-4|.
CASSPGLAGIQYF
TGTGCCAGCAGCCCGGGACTAGCGGGCATTCAGTACTTC
>.|TRBV12-3/TRBV12-4|TRBJ1-1|few
CASRIRQVSTEAFF
TGTGCCAGCAGAATACGACAGGTCTCCACTGAAGCTTTCTTT
>TRBD2|TRBV20-1|TRBJ2-3|.
CSASGRGADTQYF
TGCAGTGCTAGCGGGAGGGGGGCAGATACGCAGTATTTT
>.|TRBV2|TRBJ2-3|.
CASSDERRQYF
TGTGCCAGCAGTGATGAGCGGCGGCAGTATTTT
>TRBD1|TRBV5-6|TRBJ1-1|few
CASGRGQGHRGTEAFF
TGTGCCAGCGGCAGGGGACAGGGGCATAGGGGCACTGAAGCTTTCTTT
>.|TRBV15|TRBJ2-7|few
CATSPVEVHEQYF
TGTGCCACCAGCCCCGTGGAGGTCCACGAGCAGTATTTC
>.|TRBV12-3/TRBV12-4|TRBJ2-5|.
CASSFLGNQETQYF
TGTGCCAGCAGTTTTCTAGGCAACCAAGAGACCCAGTACTTC
>TRBD1|TRBV12-3/TRBV12-4|TRBJ2-4|.
CASSEQGWENIQYF
TGTGCCAGCAGCGAACAGGGGTGGGAAAACATTCAGTACTTC
>.|TRBV29-1|TRBJ2-5|few
CSVFSPGIETQYF
TGCAGCGTATTTAGTCCAGGGATAGAGACCCAGTACTTC
>TRBD1|TRBV19|TRBJ2-6|few
CASSLRGQEVTGANVLTF
TGTGCCAGTAGTCTAAGGGGACAGGAGGTAACTGGGGCCAACGTCCTGACTTTC
>TRBD2|TRBV7-9|TRBJ2-1|.
CASRPSSGGPYNEQFF
TGTGCCAGCCGACCATCTAGCGGGGGGCCCTACAATGAGCAGTTCTTC
>TRBD1|TRBV4-1|TRBJ1-2|.
CASSQVHAGGPGQLGESARYTF
TGCGCCAGCAGCCAAGTTCATGCAGGGGGACCGGGACAGCTGGGTGAATCTGCAAGATACACCTTC
>.|TRBV24-1|TRBJ1-4|few
CATSDNRGGNEKLFF
TGTGCCACCAGTGACAACCGTGGGGGAAATGAAAAACTGTTTTTT
>.|TRBV2|TRBJ1-2|few
CARGTLWRSNYGYTF
TGTGCCAGGGGGACATTGTGGAGAAGTAACTATGGCTACACCTTC
>.|TRBV10-3|TRBJ2-5|once
CAIRGAIQETQYF
TGTGCCATCAGGGGCGCAATCCAAGAGACCCAGTACTTC
>.|TRBV25-1|TRBJ1-2|.
CASRGGSGYTF
TGTGCCAGCAGAGGAGGGAGTGGCTACACCTTC
>.|TRBV5-1|TRBJ2-5|many
CASSLEDQETQYF
TGTGCCAGCAGCTTAGAGGACCAAGAGACCCAGTACTTC
>.|TRBV29-1|TRBJ1-1|.
CSVVARMNTEAFF
TGCAGCGTTGTCGCGCGGATGAACACTGAAGCTTTCTTT
>.|TRBV29-1|TRBJ2-7|.
CSVSQQLPSYEQYF
TGCAGCGTTAGTCAGCAGCTCCCCTCTTACGAGCAGTACTTC
>.|TRBV29-1|TRBJ2-5|.
CSALPLDRAETQYF
TGCAGCGCCCTACCCCTAGATCGGGCCGAGACCCAGTACTTC
>.|TRBV27|TRBJ2-7|.
CASSSRSGYAYEQYF
TGTGCCAGCAGTTCACGCTCAGGGTACGCGTACGAGCAGTACTTC
>TRBD2|TRBV7-8|TRBJ2-3|.
CASRPPGLAGKADTQYF
TGTGCCAGCAGGCCCCCGGGACTAGCGGGGAAAGCAGATACGCAGTATTTT
>.|TRBV9|TRBJ1-1|.
CASSVDGSPEAFF
TGTGCCAGCAGCGTAGACGGCAGCCCTGAAGCTTTCTTT
>.|TRBV7-6|TRBJ1-1|.
CASSFGAGGEAFF
TGTGCCAGCAGCTTCGGGGCTGGGGGAGAAGCTTTCTTT
>.|TRBV2|TRBJ2-2|few
CASSESFVGPANTGELFF
TGTGCCAGCAGTGAATCGTTTGTCGGACCCGCGAACACCGGGGAGCTGTTTTTT
>.|TRBV7-2|TRBJ2-1|many
CASSLGTGPYNEQFF
TGTGCCAGCAGCTTAGGTACGGGACCCTACAATGAGCAGTTCTTC
>.|TRBV20-1|TRBJ2-5|.
CSARTDWPETQYF
TGCAGTGCTAGAACAGACTGGCCGGAGACCCAGTACTTC
>.|TRBV29-1|TRBJ2-7|few
CSVSSGTYEQYF
TGCAGCGTCTCTTCAGGGACCTACGAGCAGTACTTC
>.|TRBV7-9|TRBJ2-5|.
CASSRPLGDSQYF
TGTGCCAGCAGCCGACCGCTGGGGGATAGCCAGTACTTC
>TRBD1|TRBV5-1|TRBJ2-1|.
CATSSGTEYNEQFF
TGCGCCACTTCGTCCGGGACAGAGTACAATGAGCAGTTCTTC
>.|TRBV3-1|TRBJ2-7|.
CASSQASAEQYF
TGTGCCAGCAGCCAAGCCTCCGCCGAGCAGTACTTC
>TRBD2|TRBV7-3|TRBJ2-3|few
CASSPMFGSGSRDTQYF
TGTGCCAGCAGCCCCATGTTCGGTAGCGGGAGTAGAGATACGCAGTATTTT
>.|TRBV18|TRBJ1-2|.
CASSLRTDPNYGYTF
TGTGCCAGCTCACTTCGGACAGACCCCAACTATGGCTACACCTTC
>TRBD1|TRBV15|TRBJ1-1|few
CATSSRDRRYAFF
TGTGCCACCAGCAGTCGGGACAGAAGGTATGCTTTCTTT
>.|TRBV6-2/TRBV6-3|TRBJ1-1|few
CASSYLDILNTEAFF
TGTGCCAGCAGTTACTTGGACATATTGAACACCGAAGCTTTCTTT
>TRBD1|TRBV4-3|TRBJ1-4|.
CASSQVKGTVGEKLFF
TGCGCCAGCAGCCAAGTGAAGGGGACAGTGGGTGAAAAACTGTTTTTT
>.|TRBV2|TRBJ1-2|.
CASSVGGGPDPGYTF
TGTGCCAGCAGTGTAGGTGGTGGCCCGGACCCTGGCTACACCTTC
>.|TRBV6-2/TRBV6-3|TRBJ1-5|few
CASSAGTALNQPQHF
TGTGCCAGCAGTGCCGGGACGGCCCTAAATCAGCCCCAGCATTTT
>.|TRBV4-2|TRBJ2-4|many
CASSQAGGGGIQYF
TGTGCCAGCAGCCAAGCCGGCGGAGGAGGTATTCAGTACTTC
>.|TRBV5-1|TRBJ2-1|.
CASELPGARKGNEQFF
TGCGCCAGCGAGTTGCCGGGAGCGAGAAAGGGGAATGAGCAGTTCTTC
>.|TRBV20-1|TRBJ1-2|few
CSARRTGYYTF
TGCAGTGCTCGCCGGACGGGATACTACACCTTC
>.|TRBV24-1|TRBJ2-3|few
CATSDNDWGTDTQYF
TGTGCCACCAGTGACAACGATTGGGGCACAGATACGCAGTATTTT
>.|TRBV21-1|TRBJ2-7|.
CASRVTLPYEQYF
TGTGCCAGCAGGGTGACACTACCCTACGAGCAGTACTTC
>.|TRBV4-1|TRBJ2-2|many
CASSQAPGGVGELFF
TGCGCCAGCAGCCAAGCGCCCGGTGGGGTTGGGGAGCTGTTTTTT
>.|TRBV12-5|TRBJ2-1|few
CASGLGKSPGHPYNEQFF
TGTGCTAGTGGTTTGGGCAAGAGCCCGGGACACCCCTACAATGAGCAGTTCTTC
>TRBD1|TRBV4-3|TRBJ2-7|few
CASSQGTGSAYEQYF
TGCGCCAGCAGCCAAGGGACAGGGAGTGCCTACGAGCAGTACTTC
>.|TRBV6-6|TRBJ2-5|few
CASSYPGAQETQYF
TGTGCCAGCAGTTACCCTGGGGCCCAAGAGACCCAGTACTTC
>.|TRBV2|TRBJ2-2|few
CASSEVDPPTAEYTGELFF
TGTGCCAGCAGTGAGGTGGATCCCCCGACAGCTGAATACACCGGGGAGCTGTTTTTT
>TRBD1|TRBV20-1|TRBJ2-7|.
CSASGTGSEQYF
TGCAGTGCTAGCGGGACAGGGAGCGAGCAGTACTTC
>.|TRBV18|TRBJ2-5|few
CASSPAEVVQETQYF
TGTGCCAGCTCACCGGCAGAGGTAGTCCAAGAGACCCAGTACTTC
>.|TRBV7-2|TRBJ2-3|few
CASSPPSFTDTQYF
TGTGCCAGCAGCCCCCCTAGCTTCACAGATACGCAGTATTTT
>.|TRBV3-1|TRBJ1-1|many
CASSQATEAFF
TGTGCCAGCAGCCAAGCAACTGAAGCTTTCTTT